The source of this T cell receptor beta chain is a study of response to subunit inactivated influenza vaccine. In TCRdb, the RT-PCR reads were re-called with MiXCR into one record per CDR3 protein. The sample records 650,000 to 800,000 distinct CDR3 sequences, around 20% being singletons. Study-level results: Authors suggested each seasonal influenza vaccination recruits few new T cells.

For this clonotype: Its antigen is still unknown.

Material: PBMCs from blood, obtained 5 to 6 days after vaccination. The source is a man between 50 and 59 years old who received an inactivated influenza vaccine.

CDR3 nucleotide sequence: TGTGCCAGCAGTTATGACCAAGAGACCCAGTACTTC. Protein: CASSYDQETQYF. The chain employs TRBV6-5 and TRBJ2-5; D is undetermined. Looked up from germline, CDR1 is MNHEY and CDR2 is SVGAGI. The ends were cut back, 3 bases at V and 0 bases at J, with 2 bases in the middle. The CDR3 covers 12 residues.